The 23 T cell receptor beta chains in this list originate from one sample, sequenced in a study of STAT5B mutations in CD4+ large granular lymphocyte leukemia. Profiled with immunoSEQ multiplex PCR; TCRdb holds only in-frame clones, not every one. The data hold tens of thousands of clones, with about 65% observed a single time. Sequencing was done on a sample of CD4+ T cells from blood buffy coats. The receptors derive from a human donor in good health.

This chain joins TRBV2 and TRBJ2-7, with TRBD2 identical over 11 bases. The CDR3 is 17 residues long. Germline CDR1 and CDR2: SNHLY and FYNNEI. Trimming removed 7 bases from V and 0 bases from J; junction bases left unmatched: 11. CDR3 in amino acids: CASTPRLAGYSSYEQYF. The CDR3 DNA follows: TGTGCCAGCACTCCACGACTAGCGGGGTACAGCTCCTACGAGCAGTACTTC.

The genes are TRBV19 and TRBJ1-2; TRBD1 matches at 8 bases. Germline V lookup: CDR1 LNHDA, CDR2 SQIVND (reference sequence). The CDR3 contains 15 residues. After removal of 8 bases from V and 2 bases from J, the junction contained 10 bases not matched to a gene. The CDR3 DNA reads as TGTGCCAGTTCGACAGGGGCGACGGGGAACTATGGCTACACCTTC. This sequence encodes CASSTGATGNYGYTF.

J is TRBJ2-1 and V is TRBV7-3; TRBD1 matches at 9 bases. There are 17 residues in the CDR3. V dropped 1 base and J dropped 9; count of bases not matched to a gene: 13. Germline lookup yields CDR1 SGHTA and CDR2 FQGTGA. CDR3 protein: CASSLRPMGQGFFEQFF. CDR3 coding DNA: TGTGCCAGCAGCTTAAGACCCATGGGACAGGGCTTCTTTGAGCAGTTCTTC.

J is TRBJ2-2 and V is TRBV7-3; the D is unclear. From germline, CDR1 is SGHTA and CDR2 FQGTGA. Trimming removed 2 bases from V and 6 bases from J, with 7 bases in between. The CDR3 runs to 13 residues. The CDR3 DNA sequence: TGTGCCAGCAGCTTAGGTGTTGCCGGGGAGCTGTTTTTT. Translation: CASSLGVAGELFF.

V gene TRBV19 combines with J gene TRBJ1-4, with D unclear. The CDR3 loop spans 14 amino acids. The germline V and J ends were trimmed by 5 bases and 8 bases, with 15 bases remaining between them. Germline V CDR1 and CDR2: LNHDA, SQIVND (reference sequence). The CDR3 region is CASSWSAGGEKLFF. CDR3 nucleotide sequence: TGTGCCAGTAGTTGGTCAGCAGGCGGGGAAAAACTGTTTTTT.

This clone was picked up a small number of times. The gene calls are TRBV9 and TRBJ1-4, with TRBD1 matching over 8 bases. Germline lookup yields CDR1 SGDLS and CDR2 YYNGEE. V was pared by 3 bases and J by 8 bases, with 9 bases of the junction left unmatched. CDR3 length equals 15 residues. The CDR3: CASSDRQGAGEKLFF. The CDR3 nucleotides are TGTGCCAGCAGCGACAGGCAGGGGGCAGGAGAAAAACTGTTTTTT.

This clone was counted between two and nine times. V is TRBV14 and J is TRBJ2-5; D uncertain. This CDR3 has 15 residues. The germline CDR1 and CDR2 sequences are SGHDN and FVKESK. Trimming took 0 bases from V and 5 from J, leaving 13 bases between them. CDR3 sequence reads: CASSQDLKGRETQYF. The CDR3 coding sequence is TGTGCCAGCAGCCAAGATCTGAAGGGTCGGGAGACCCAGTACTTC. Drawing the rest from reference TRBV14 and TRBJ2-5, the complete variable domain is EAGVTQFPSHSVIEKGQTVTLRCDPISGHDNLYWYRRVMGKEIKFLLHFVKESKQDESGMPNNRFLAERTGGTYSTLKVQPAELEDSGVYFCASSQDLKGRETQYFGPGTRLLVL.

Here the CDR3 DNA reads TGTGCCAGCAGAGCAGGCGGCAATCAGCCCCAGCATTTT. Amino acid sequence: CASRAGGNQPQHF. The chain couples TRBV6-5 to TRBJ1-5; D ambiguous. The CDR3 runs 13 residues. Trimming left V 6 bases short and J 2 bases short, with 8 bases between. Germline loops: CDR1 MNHEY, CDR2 SVGAGI.

The J gene is TRBJ2-5, the V gene TRBV7-9; D may be TRBD1 (7 bases). V was cut by 5 bases and J by 5 bases, with 15 bases left in between. Germline assignment: CDR1 SEHNR and CDR2 FQNEAQ (reference sequence). The CDR3 is made up of 14 amino acids. CDR3 sequence reads: CASSAPPGGETQYF. The CDR3 region has the DNA TGTGCCAGCAGCGCTCCCCCAGGGGGGGAGACCCAGTACTTC.

CDR3 sequence: CASGLGTGGDGYTF. The CDR3 region has the DNA TGTGCCAGCGGATTGGGGACAGGGGGCGATGGCTACACCTTC. The chain combines TRBV7-9 with TRBJ1-2, with 12 positions matching TRBD1. Trimming at V came to 8 bases and at J to 6 bases, leaving 7 bases not matched to a gene. This CDR3 comprises 14 residues. Germline V gene sequence: CDR1 SEHNR, CDR2 FQNEAQ (reference sequence).

This clone was seen a handful of times. The chain recombines TRBV15 with TRBJ1-1, with TRBD1 as a possible D gene (5 bases). In germline, CDR1 is LNHNV, CDR2 YYDKDF (reference sequence). The CDR3 has 15 residues. Trimming removed 3 bases from V and 4 bases from J, with 15 bases in between. CDR3 DNA sequence: TGTGCCACCAGCAGGCCCGCAGGGAGGAGCACTGAAGCTTTCTTT. Translated, it gives CATSRPAGRSTEAFF.

The chain links TRBV2 to TRBJ2-1, with 12 bases lining up with TRBD2. J was trimmed by 7 bases and V by 7 bases; bases with no gene match: 5. The germline gives CDR1 SNHLY, CDR2 FYNNEI. The CDR3 contains 14 residues. The CDR3 reads CASTSGGARNEQFF. CDR3 nucleotides: TGTGCCAGCACTAGCGGGGGGGCCAGGAATGAGCAGTTCTTC.

The chain carries TRBV5-5 and TRBJ2-2; 7 bases are shared with TRBD2. CDR3 length: 16 residues. V gave up 3 bases and J gave up 0 bases; unmatched junction bases: 5. Germline V CDR1 and CDR2: SGHKS, YYEKEE (reference sequence). The CDR3 reads CASSWVAGANTGELFF. The CDR3 DNA is TGTGCCAGCAGCTGGGTCGCGGGGGCGAACACCGGGGAGCTGTTTTTT.

This clone has just one count. The chain combines TRBV10-3 with TRBJ2-5, with D perhaps TRBD2 (6 bases). The CDR3 length is 13 residues. V was shortened by 7 bases and J by 2 bases, with 11 bases between the two germline ends. Germline V CDR1 and CDR2: ENHRY, SYGVKD. The CDR3 sequence is CAIMAGKQETQYF. CDR3 sequence (DNA): TGTGCCATCATGGCGGGGAAACAAGAGACCCAGTACTTC.

The rearrangement links TRBV27 to TRBJ2-5, with D unresolved. This CDR3 region has 13 residues. With 5 bases removed from V and 1 base from J, the gap between germline ends came to 8 bases. Germline CDR1 is MNHEY and CDR2 is SMNVEV (reference sequence). The CDR3 sequence is CASSPYSQETQYF. The CDR3 nucleotides read TGTGCCAGCAGTCCATACAGCCAAGAGACCCAGTACTTC.

This clone has just a few counts. This rearrangement joins TRBV2 to TRBJ1-1, with D possibly matching TRBD1 (5 bases). The CDR3 runs to 13 residues. Germline values: CDR1 SNHLY, CDR2 FYNNEI. Trimming took 7 bases from V and 0 from J, leaving 9 bases between them. In DNA, the CDR3 is TGTGCCAGCATCAGACAGTTGAACACTGAAGCTTTCTTT. The encoded protein is CASIRQLNTEAFF.

The chain combines TRBV6-1 with TRBJ2-1, with D unresolved. The CDR3 covers 14 residues. The germline V gene encodes CDR1 MNHNS and CDR2 SASEGT. V was pared by 2 bases and J by 0 bases, with 5 bases between. The CDR3 region is CASSELDSYNEQFF. CDR3 nucleotides: TGTGCCAGCAGTGAACTAGACTCCTACAATGAGCAGTTCTTC.

CDR3 amino acids: CASSSAPNQPQHF. The CDR3 DNA reads TGTGCCAGTAGTTCCGCCCCCAATCAGCCCCAGCATTTT. The chain employs TRBV19 and TRBJ1-5; no firm D call. Looked up from germline, CDR1 is LNHDA and CDR2 is SQIVND (reference sequence). This CDR3 comprises 13 residues. Trimming took 5 bases from V and 3 from J, leaving 8 bases between them.

The chain couples TRBV18 to TRBJ2-1; TRBD2 matches at 9 bases. Losses at the gene ends were 0 bases for V and 6 bases for J; bases not matched to a gene: 6. The CDR3 runs 16 residues. The germline V gene has CDR1 KGHSH and CDR2 LQKENI. CDR3 amino acids: CASSPPLAGISNEQFF. The CDR3 DNA reads TGTGCCAGCTCACCACCTCTAGCGGGGATATCCAATGAGCAGTTCTTC.

The J gene is TRBJ2-1, the V gene TRBV19, with unresolved D. CDR1 is LNHDA, CDR2 SQIVND, per germline (reference sequence). V was pared by 2 bases and J by 7 bases, with 3 bases between. The CDR3 consists of 11 residues. CDR3 residues: CASSIMNEQFF. The DNA for the CDR3 is TGTGCCAGTAGTATAATGAATGAGCAGTTCTTC.

The DNA for the CDR3 is TGTGCCAGCAGTGAACCCGGGACCACTGAAGCTTTCTTT. Amino acid sequence: CASSEPGTTEAFF. The chain combines TRBV25-1 with TRBJ1-1; TRBD1 is a possible D gene (5 bases). The CDR3 sequence is 13 residues long. In germline, CDR1 is MGHDK, CDR2 SYGVNS. Trimming removed 2 bases from V and 4 bases from J, with 8 bases in between.

The chain couples TRBV18 to TRBJ2-1; weak D call: TRBD1 (6 bases). CDR3 length: 15 residues. In germline, CDR1 is KGHSH, CDR2 LQKENI. V was cut by 0 bases and J by 8 bases, with 14 bases left in between. The CDR3 sequence: CASSPPGAPGDEQFF. CDR3 nucleotide sequence: TGTGCCAGCTCACCACCGGGGGCCCCAGGGGATGAGCAGTTCTTC.

This clone was picked up a small number of times. This rearrangement joins TRBV14 to TRBJ2-1, with a weak D call TRBD2 (6 bases). Germline values: CDR1 SGHDN, CDR2 FVKESK. The CDR3 is made up of 13 amino acids. Trimming removed 0 bases from V and 12 bases from J, with 12 bases in between. CDR3 nucleotide sequence: TGTGCCAGCAGCCAAGATTCCCCCGGGGGGCAGTTCTTC. This translates into CASSQDSPGGQFF.